This T cell receptor (beta chain) stems from a study of T-cell memory formation after mild COVID-19. Overall study findings and caveats: Some clones that responded turned up in pre-infection memory, which suggests that cross-reactive memory joined in. CD4+ clones that contracted lay mainly in CM and EM; CD8+ ones lay in EMRA. CD4/CD8 balance characterized clones contracting day 15 to 85, and CD4+ skew characterized later expanders.

The CDR3 runs 15 residues. The trim removed 5 bases at V and 4 bases at J, leaving 5 bases unmatched. Germline V gene lookup returns CDR1 MNHEY and CDR2 SVGEGT. A remark on this clonotype: Antigen unknown.

Constant-segment primers and 5'RACE yielded cDNA libraries for TCR alpha and TCR beta, each carrying sample barcodes and UMIs. TCRdb re-called the 5' RACE reads through MiXCR, storing one row per CDR3 protein. Here the sample spans 300,000 to 400,000 distinct CDR3 sequences, 25% to 30% being singletons. Sequencing was carried out using PBMCs or a T cell subset sorted from them (not recorded which). The rearrangement uses TRBV6-2 or TRBV6-3 and TRBJ2-5; the match to TRBD2 covers 12 bases. The sequence was collected from an adult woman who had mild COVID-19 (a few samples of this study predate the infection). Cell type and time point are not known. This CDR3 reads CASSLPLAGGETQYF. CDR3 nucleotide sequence: TGTGCCAGCAGTCTTCCACTAGCGGGAGGAGAGACCCAGTACTTC.